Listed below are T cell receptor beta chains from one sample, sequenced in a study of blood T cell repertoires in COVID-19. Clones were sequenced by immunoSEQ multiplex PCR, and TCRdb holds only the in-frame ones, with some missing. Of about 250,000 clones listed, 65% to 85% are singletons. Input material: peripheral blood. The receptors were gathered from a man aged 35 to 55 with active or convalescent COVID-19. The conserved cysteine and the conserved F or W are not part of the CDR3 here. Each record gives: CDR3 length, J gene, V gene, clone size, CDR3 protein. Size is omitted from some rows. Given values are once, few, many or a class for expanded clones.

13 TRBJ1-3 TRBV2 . ASSESPLSGNTIY
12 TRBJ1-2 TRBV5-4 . ASNPDREPIGYT
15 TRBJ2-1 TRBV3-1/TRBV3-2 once ASSQEVWSLSYNEQF
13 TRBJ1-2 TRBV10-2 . ASSGGTGFGGGYT
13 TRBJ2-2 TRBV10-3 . AISVWQGSTGELF
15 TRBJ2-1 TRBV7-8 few ASRNAGGAPSYNEQF
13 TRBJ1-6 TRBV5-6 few ASSLGMGGNSPLH
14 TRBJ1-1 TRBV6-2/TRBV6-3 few ASSYSRGIGQTEAF
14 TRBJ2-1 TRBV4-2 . ASSPLTSGRRNEQF
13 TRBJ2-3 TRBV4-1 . ASRLLAGGADTQY
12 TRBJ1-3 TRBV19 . ASSDRLSGNTIY
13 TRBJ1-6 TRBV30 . AWSIGQGLNSPLH
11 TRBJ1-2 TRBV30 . AWISWTRYGYT
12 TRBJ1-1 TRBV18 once ASSPGGVGTEAF
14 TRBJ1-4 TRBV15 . ATSNPTGGAYEKLF
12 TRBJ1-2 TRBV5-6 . ASSSGTGNYGYT
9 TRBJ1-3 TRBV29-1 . SVANGNTIY
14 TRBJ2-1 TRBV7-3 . ASSSSGQGSYNEQF
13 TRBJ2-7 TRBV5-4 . ASSLASGNSYEQY
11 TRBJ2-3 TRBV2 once ASMRSDPNTQY
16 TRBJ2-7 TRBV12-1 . ASSPGSGVHLSSYEQY
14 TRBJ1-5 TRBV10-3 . AISESGTGGYQPQH
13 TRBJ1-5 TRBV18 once ASSPREGSNQPQH
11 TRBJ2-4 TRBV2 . ASSGQGENIQY
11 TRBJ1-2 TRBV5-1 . ASRPTGEGVRT
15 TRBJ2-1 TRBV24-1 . ATSDRLAGVSTNEQF
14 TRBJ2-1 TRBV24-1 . ATSDNDRGSYNEQF
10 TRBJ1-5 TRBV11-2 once ASSQGVQPQH
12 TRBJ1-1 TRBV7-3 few ASRPGQGSTEAF
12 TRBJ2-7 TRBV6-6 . ASSPPGTSYEQY
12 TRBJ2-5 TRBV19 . ASSPTGGLETQY
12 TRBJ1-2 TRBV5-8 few ASSVTGLDYGYT
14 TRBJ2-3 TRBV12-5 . ASGILIQGVTDTQY
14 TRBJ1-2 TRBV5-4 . ASRKKGGDTYYGYT
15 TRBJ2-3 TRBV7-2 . ASSLNPSSRLTDTQY
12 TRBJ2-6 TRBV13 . ASSTGSGANVLT
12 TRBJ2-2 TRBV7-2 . ASSLATGTGELF
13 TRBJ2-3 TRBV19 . ASRRQAPSTDTQY
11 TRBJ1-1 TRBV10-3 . AIKQGEYTEAF
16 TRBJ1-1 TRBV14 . ASSQRLTGFPQNTEAF
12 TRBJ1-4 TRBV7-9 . ASSLGGKNEKLF
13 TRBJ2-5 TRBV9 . ASSLQQGLGETQY
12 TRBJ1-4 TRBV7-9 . ASSARREGEKLF